The 30 T cell receptor beta chains given below trace back to one sample, sequenced in a study of blood T cells in healthy people across ages. A second PCR of 7 to 11 cycles used a sample-barcoded 5' primer and a J-beta primer mix. Using its own MiXCR run on the 5' RACE reads, TCRdb lists one record per CDR3 protein. The table records around 1.5 million distinct CDR3 sequences, 35% to 45% of them present only once. Material for sequencing was blood. The receptor set was obtained from a woman aged 18-35 years in good health.

This clonotype was picked up a small number of times. V gene TRBV5-1 combines with J gene TRBJ2-3; 10 bases map to TRBD2. This CDR3 has 17 residues. The trim removed 0 bases at V and 0 bases at J, leaving 4 bases unmatched. The germline V gene encodes CDR1 SGHRS and CDR2 YFSETQ. CDR3: CASSLAETSGSTDTQYF. Written as DNA, the CDR3 is TGCGCCAGCAGCTTGGCCGAGACTAGCGGGAGCACAGATACGCAGTATTTT. Together with reference TRBV5-1 and TRBJ2-3, the CDR3 gives the full variable domain: KAGVTQTPRYLIKTRGQQVTLSCSPISGHRSVSWYQQTPGQGLQFLFEYFSETQRNKGNFPGRFSGRQFSNSRSEMNVSTLELGDSALYLCASSLAETSGSTDTQYFGPGTRLTVL.

The rearrangement uses TRBV6-1 and TRBJ1-1, with D tentatively TRBD1 (6 bases). Germline CDR1 and CDR2: MNHNS and SASEGT. There are 14 residues in the CDR3. Trimming stripped 7 bases from V and 1 base from J, with 13 bases between. The DNA of the CDR3 is TGTGCCAGCACCAGACTGGGACAGAACACTGAAGCTTTCTTT. Its protein is CASTRLGQNTEAFF.

There are a few counts of this clonotype. The junction shows a germline mismatch at one end, possibly a read error. The J gene is TRBJ1-5, the V gene TRBV13; 9 nucleotides match TRBD1. From germline, CDR1 is PRHDT and CDR2 FYEKMQ (reference sequence). This CDR3 is built from 16 residues. CDR3 in amino acids: CASSVGRTGANQPQHF. The DNA of the CDR3 is TGTGCCAGCAGCGTAGGACGGACAGGGGCAAATCAGCCCCAGCATTTT.

The chain couples TRBV6-5 to TRBJ2-3, with 11 bases that match TRBD2. The germline V gene encodes CDR1 MNHEY and CDR2 SVGAGI. J gave up 11 bases and V 6 bases, and 10 bases lay outside the gene matches. This CDR3 has 14 residues. The CDR3 sequence: CASSPGTSGNLQYF. In DNA, the CDR3 is TGTGCCAGCAGCCCCGGGACTAGCGGAAATCTGCAGTATTTT.

V gene TRBV5-1 combines with J gene TRBJ1-1; D may be TRBD1 (6 bases). Per the germline V gene, CDR1 is SGHRS and CDR2 is YFSETQ. The V gene lost 0 bases and the J gene lost 6 bases, with 15 bases spanning the gap. CDR3 length equals 15 residues. This CDR3 reads CASSLATGSGSEAFF. The CDR3 DNA sequence: TGCGCCAGCAGCTTGGCCACAGGGTCTGGCTCTGAAGCTTTCTTT.

In this sample, this clonotype turned up a few times. This chain connects TRBV7-9 to TRBJ1-2, with TRBD1 as a possible D gene (6 bases). Trimming cost V 2 bases and J 8 bases, with 12 bases left between them. The length of the CDR3 is 13 residues. CDR1 is SEHNR and CDR2 is FQNEAQ in the germline V gene (reference sequence). The CDR3 sequence is CASSLRRQGGYTF. The DNA for the CDR3 is TGTGCCAGCAGCTTACGGAGGCAGGGGGGCTACACCTTC.

This clonotype was found a few times. The V gene is TRBV2, the J gene TRBJ2-7, with 13 bases aligning to TRBD2. Germline V gene lookup returns CDR1 SNHLY and CDR2 FYNNEI. The CDR3 length is 14 residues. The ends lost 8 bases at V and 2 bases at J; junction bases unmatched: 3. The CDR3 loop reads CASGGTSGTYEQYF. The CDR3 DNA sequence: TGTGCCAGCGGCGGGACTAGCGGGACCTACGAGCAGTACTTC. The full variable domain, its missing parts supplied by reference TRBV2 and TRBJ2-7, is EPEVTQTPSHQVTQMGQEVILRCVPISNHLYFYWYRQILGQKVEFLVSFYNNEISEKSEIFDDQFSVERPDGSNFTLKIRSTKLEDSAMYFCASGGTSGTYEQYFGPGTRLTVT.

This chain links TRBV20-1 with TRBJ2-7; D is unclear. Germline V gene sequence: CDR1 DFQATT, CDR2 SNEGSKA (reference sequence). The V and J ends lost 6 bases and 1 base respectively, with 7 bases between them. The CDR3 spans 11 residues. CDR3 nucleotides: TGCAGTGCAAGCTCGTCCTACGAGCAGTACTTC. This translates into CSASSSYEQYF.

Here the CDR3 DNA reads TGTGCCAGCAGTCCCCGACTAGCGGGGGTTCCGGAGACCCAGTACTTC. Translated, it gives CASSPRLAGVPETQYF. The V and J genes are TRBV6-5 and TRBJ2-4; 12 bases are a match to TRBD2. The J call may be mistaken, given a closer DNA end match to TRBJ2-5. This CDR3 is 16 amino acids long. CDR1 MNHEY and CDR2 SVGAGI come from the germline V gene.

V is TRBV5-1 and J is TRBJ2-7, with D uncertain. The germline V gene encodes CDR1 SGHRS and CDR2 YFSETQ. This CDR3 region has 14 residues. V shed 3 bases and J shed 0 bases, with 10 bases lying between them. CDR3 in DNA: TGCGCCAGCAGCTGGTTATCCGGCTCCTACGAGCAGTACTTC. It encodes CASSWLSGSYEQYF.

This clonotype was seen a handful of times. V usage is TRBV12-3 or TRBV12-4 and J usage is TRBJ1-6, with 9 bases identical to TRBD1. V shed 5 bases, J shed 7 bases, and the junction held 3 bases outside the gene matches. This CDR3 comprises 14 residues. CDR3 loop: CASSTGQGNSPLHF. The DNA of the CDR3 is TGTGCCAGCAGTACGGGACAGGGCAATTCACCCCTCCACTTT.

Only a few counts were recorded for this clonotype. DNA of the CDR3: TGTGCCAGCACTCCTGAGGGGGGCCGTGGCTACACCTTC. It specifies CASTPEGGRGYTF. This chain links TRBV11-1 with TRBJ1-2; D perhaps matches TRBD1 (6 bases). V was clipped by 7 bases and J by 7 bases, with 16 bases between them. The CDR3 extends over 13 amino acids. CDR1 and CDR2 (germline): SGHAT, FQDESV (reference sequence).

The chain has TRBV28 and TRBJ2-5; 7 nucleotides match TRBD1. This CDR3 is built from 13 residues. CDR1 MDHEN and CDR2 SYDVKM come from the germline V gene. J lost 5 bases, V lost 10 bases, and 10 bases had no gene match. The CDR3 protein is CATIGGLRETQYF. For the CDR3, the DNA is TGTGCCACCATAGGGGGCCTACGGGAGACCCAGTACTTC.

There are a few counts of this clonotype. This chain links TRBV7-9 with TRBJ2-7, with 8 positions matching TRBD1. The CDR3 totals 16 residues. The J segment lost 5 bases and the V segment lost 0 bases, leaving 9 bases of the junction unmatched. Germline values: CDR1 SEHNR, CDR2 FQNEAQ (reference sequence). CDR3: CASSLAVAGGEDEQYF. DNA of the CDR3: TGTGCCAGCAGCTTAGCCGTCGCAGGGGGCGAGGACGAGCAGTACTTC.

This clonotype showed up just a few times. The chain joins TRBV29-1 to TRBJ1-4; D is undetermined. Germline V gene lookup returns CDR1 SQVTM and CDR2 ANQGSEA. Trimming cost V 7 bases and J 8 bases, with 20 bases left between them. The CDR3 consists of 14 residues. The CDR3 region is CSARTLGLGEKLFF. CDR3 bases: TGCAGCGCAAGGACTTTAGGGCTCGGCGAAAAACTGTTTTTT.

This clonotype was detected a few times. The genes are TRBV7-3 and TRBJ2-1; 7 nucleotides line up with TRBD1. CDR1 and CDR2 (germline): SGHTA, FQGTGA. Losses at the gene ends were 5 bases for V and 9 bases for J; bases not matched to a gene: 10. The CDR3 has 14 residues. CDR3 residues: CASSQAAGGGEQFF. CDR3 nucleotides: TGTGCCAGCAGCCAAGCCGCAGGGGGTGGTGAGCAGTTCTTC. Together with reference TRBV7-3 and TRBJ2-1, the CDR3 gives the full variable domain: GAGVSQTPSNKVTEKGKYVELRCDPISGHTALYWYRQSLGQGPEFLIYFQGTGAADDSGLPNDRFFAVRPEGSVSTLKIQRTERGDSAVYLCASSQAAGGGEQFFGPGTRLTVL.

The sample holds a few counts of this clonotype. The genes are TRBV7-9 and TRBJ2-5, with TRBD2 identical over 7 bases. J lost 11 bases, V lost 3 bases, and 9 bases had no gene match. Germline V CDR1 and CDR2: SEHNR, FQNEAQ (reference sequence). The CDR3 has 13 amino acids. The CDR3 loop is CASSFASGNEQYF. The CDR3 nucleotides read TGTGCCAGCAGCTTCGCTAGCGGCAATGAGCAGTACTTC.

This chain connects TRBV7-8 to TRBJ2-5; 10 positions match TRBD1. This CDR3 has 15 amino acids. V shed 2 bases and J 5 bases; nucleotides not matched to a gene: 5. CDR1 and CDR2 (germline): SGHVS, FQNEAQ. The CDR3 region is CASSLTGQGRETQYF. The CDR3 nucleotides are TGTGCCAGCAGCTTAACGGGACAGGGGCGGGAGACCCAGTACTTC.

This clonotype was counted only a few times. The chain employs TRBV7-2 and TRBJ2-7; 7 positions match TRBD2. The CDR3 has 15 amino acids. J gave up 1 base and V 2 bases, and 5 bases lay outside the gene matches. CDR1 and CDR2 from the germline V gene are SGHTA and FQGNSA. Here the CDR3 DNA reads TGTGCCAGCAGCTTATCACCGGGAGGTTCCTACGAGCAGTACTTC. The encoded protein is CASSLSPGGSYEQYF.

Written as DNA, the CDR3 is TGCAGTGCCCCACGGACGGGACTATCCTACGAGCAGTACTTC. Its translation: CSAPRTGLSYEQYF. The chain carries TRBV20-1 and TRBJ2-7; TRBD2 agrees at 7 bases. Germline lookup yields CDR1 DFQATT and CDR2 SNEGSKA (reference sequence). The J segment lost 1 base and the V segment lost 6 bases, leaving 9 bases of the junction unmatched. The CDR3 has 14 amino acids.

CDR3 coding DNA: TGTGCCAGCAGCTTCCCACGGGAGACTAGCAGAAGAAGGGATACGCAGTATTTT. Translated, it gives CASSFPRETSRRRDTQYF. The rearrangement links TRBV7-8 to TRBJ2-3; the match to TRBD2 covers 7 bases. Per the germline V gene, CDR1 is SGHVS and CDR2 is FQNEAQ. This CDR3 region has 18 residues. After removal of 3 bases from V and 6 bases from J, the junction contained 18 bases not matched to a gene.

This chain joins TRBV7-3 and TRBJ1-4, with TRBD1 as a possible D gene (5 bases). Germline CDR1 SGHTA, CDR2 FQGTGA. Trimming shortened V by 8 bases and J by 4 bases, and 14 bases separated the two germline ends. The CDR3 extends over 14 amino acids. CDR3 bases: TGTGCCAGCTGGGGCGGGGGGGGTAATGAAAAACTGTTTTTT. Its protein product is CASWGGGGNEKLFF.

This chain links TRBV6-1 with TRBJ2-1; 8 bases align to TRBD2. Judging by the DNA end, TRBJ2-7 fits better; the J call may be wrong. The V gene's germline CDR1 is MNHNS and CDR2 SASEGT. The CDR3 totals 18 residues. The CDR3 DNA reads TGTGCCAGCAGTATAAGCGGGGGCCGAAGACTTTCCTACAATGAGCAGTACTTC. Translated: CASSISGGRRLSYNEQYF.

V is TRBV23-1 and J is TRBJ1-2, with D possibly matching TRBD1 (5 bases). TRBV23-1 is filed as an ORF, its function uncertain. The germline V and J ends were trimmed by 4 bases and 2 bases, with 20 bases remaining between them. The CDR3 spans 17 residues. The CDR3 protein is CASSPYPTVMRNYGYTF. In DNA form, the CDR3 reads TGCGCCAGCAGTCCCTACCCGACAGTCATGCGGAACTATGGCTACACCTTC.

The chain employs TRBV3-1 and TRBJ1-1; no clear D. The V end lost 1 base, the J end lost 6 bases, and 9 bases lay between the germline ends. Germline values: CDR1 LGHDT, CDR2 YNNKEL (reference sequence). CDR3 length: 13 amino acids. This chain's CDR3 is CASSQGTQAEAFF. CDR3 DNA: TGTGCCAGCAGCCAAGGTACGCAAGCTGAAGCTTTCTTT.

The chain employs TRBV10-3 and TRBJ2-1, with 11 bases aligning to TRBD2. Germline CDR1 and CDR2: ENHRY and SYGVKD. The CDR3 contains 14 residues. Unmatched junction bases numbered 10, after V lost 10 bases and J lost 8 bases. CDR3 loop: CATWWGTSGDEQFF. DNA of the CDR3: TGTGCCACCTGGTGGGGGACTAGCGGCGATGAGCAGTTCTTC.

Notes on this clonotype: As the CDR3 is not closed by the conserved phenylalanine or tryptophan, this likely results from a read error. The gene calls are TRBV3-1 and TRBJ2-5; 7 nucleotides agree with TRBD2. The last part of the DNA fits TRBJ2-7 better; the J call may be wrong. Germline values: CDR1 LGHDT, CDR2 YNNKEL (reference sequence). This CDR3 has 13 residues. The CDR3 spells CASSPRGYYEQYS. The CDR3 nucleotides read TGTGCCAGCAGCCCGCGGGGGTACTACGAGCAGTACTCC.

The genes are TRBV6-6 and TRBJ2-1; TRBD2 agrees at 11 bases. The CDR3 runs 17 residues. Per germline, CDR1 MNHNY and CDR2 SVGAGI (reference sequence). Unmatched junction bases numbered 6, after V lost 5 bases and J lost 0 bases. The CDR3 nucleotides are TGTGCCAGCAGTACGACTAGCGGGATCCGCTCCTACAATGAGCAGTTCTTC. Amino acids: CASSTTSGIRSYNEQFF.

This clonotype showed up just a few times. V and J are TRBV20-1 and TRBJ1-5; TRBD1 is a possible D gene (6 bases). From germline, CDR1 is DFQATT and CDR2 SNEGSKA (reference sequence). Trimming cost V 3 bases and J 3 bases, with 12 bases left between them. The CDR3 has 14 residues. In DNA form, the CDR3 reads TGCAGTGCTAGTAACGACAGGTCCAATCAGCCCCAGCATTTT. The encoded protein is CSASNDRSNQPQHF.

Note on this clonotype: An end of the junction differs from the germline gene, which may be a read error. CDR3 region: CSARDGPLSYNGQFF. The CDR3 DNA sequence: TGCAGTGCTAGAGACGGCCCCCTCTCCTACAATGGGCAGTTCTTC. The chain employs TRBV20-1 and TRBJ2-1; D gene uncertain. In germline, CDR1 is DFQATT, CDR2 SNEGSKA (reference sequence). CDR3 length: 15 amino acids.